This T cell receptor beta chain originates from a study of Ad26.COV2.S vaccination and SARS-CoV-2 variants. Study-wide context: Donor was assigned to the Ad26.COV2.S arm of trial COV1001.

Broader study findings: Similar non-spike TCR breadth was observed in recipients of vaccine and of placebo. It was vaccine recipients, not placebo recipients, who had the higher spike-specific TCR breadth. The authors reported substantial breadth in spike-specific CD8+ and CD4+ T cell responses after vaccination.

Germline V CDR1 and CDR2: SEHNR, FQNEAQ (reference sequence). The V segment lost 4 bases and the J segment 2 bases; nucleotides outside the gene matches: 4. CDR3 size: 16 residues. This clone was recorded a few times. Its matching antigen is unknown. Assay: immunoSEQ multiplex PCR; the TCRdb copy retains only in-frame clones and omits some. The sample contains 380,000 or so clones, about 88% of which appear only once. As for treatment: about 20 received Ad26.COV2.S at low or high dose, single or two shots; several received placebo; per-sample allocation not given. Specimen acquisition occurred on day 63 following the initial vaccine or placebo injection.

This chain connects TRBV7-9 to TRBJ2-3; the match to TRBD2 covers 12 bases. This TCR was sampled from a person aged 18-60 years who received the Ad26.COV2.S COVID-19 vaccine or a placebo. Sequences were derived from peripheral blood, sampled in a trial of Ad26.COV2.S vaccine versus placebo. The CDR3 here is CASSSGLAGITDTQYF. The CDR3 bases are TGTGCCAGCAGCTCCGGACTAGCGGGGATCACAGATACGCAGTATTTT.